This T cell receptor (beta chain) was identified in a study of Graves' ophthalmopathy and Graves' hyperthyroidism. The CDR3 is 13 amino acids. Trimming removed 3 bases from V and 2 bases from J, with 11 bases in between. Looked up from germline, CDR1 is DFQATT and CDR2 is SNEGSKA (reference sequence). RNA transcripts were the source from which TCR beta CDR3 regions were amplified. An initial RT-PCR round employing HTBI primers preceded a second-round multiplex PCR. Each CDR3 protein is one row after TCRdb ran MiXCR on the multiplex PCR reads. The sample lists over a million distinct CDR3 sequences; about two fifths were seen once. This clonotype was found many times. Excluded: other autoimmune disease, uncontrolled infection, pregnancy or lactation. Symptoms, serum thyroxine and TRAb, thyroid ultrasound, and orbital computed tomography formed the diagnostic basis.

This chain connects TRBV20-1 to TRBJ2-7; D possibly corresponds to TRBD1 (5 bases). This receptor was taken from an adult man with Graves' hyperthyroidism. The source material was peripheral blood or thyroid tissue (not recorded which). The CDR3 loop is CSARSTDTYEQYF. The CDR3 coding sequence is TGCAGTGCTAGGTCGACAGACACCTACGAGCAGTACTTC.